This T cell receptor (beta chain) was found in a study of T cells after yellow fever vaccination. Overall study context: Fractions of limited cellularity were prepared by means of SMART-Seq v4 Ultra Low Input. Study findings and constraints: Secondary responses were weaker yet peaked faster, day 5 versus 15. Only a minor proportion of clonotypes was detected across both CD4 and CD8 compartments.

In this sample, this clonotype turned up a few times. TCRdb called the 5' RACE reads again in MiXCR, with one record for every CDR3 protein. The sample consists of roughly 85,000 distinct CDR3 sequences, 13% of them appearing once. The CDR3 contains 11 residues. Germline loops: CDR1 SQVTM, CDR2 ANQGSEA. V was cut by 5 bases and J by 0 bases, with 2 bases left in between. The receptor's source is a man aged 18 to 29 who received the YFV17D yellow fever vaccine. Sequences were derived from CD8+ T cells not binding an NS4B(214-222) dextramer, sorted from PBMCs, sampled less than 25 days after the first yellow fever vaccination. The chain couples TRBV29-1 to TRBJ2-4; D is undetermined. CDR3 protein: CSVQAKNIQYF. In DNA form, the CDR3 reads TGCAGCGTTCAAGCCAAAAACATTCAGTACTTC.